The TCR beta chain described here comes from a study of T cell responses to AZD1222 COVID-19 vaccine. Study at large: Timing groups of about 4 and about 12 weeks for second doses were pooled. Findings of the study overall: AZD1222 recipients seropositive at baseline numbered only 6 or 7. Close to half of spike-specific TCRs reportedly recognize unmutated variant regions. Every sample of the repertoires postdated the peak T cell response.

The CDR3 runs 20 residues. Trimming took 6 bases from V and 0 from J, leaving 30 bases between them. Germline CDR1 SQVTM, CDR2 ANQGSEA. Note on this clone: What it recognizes is unknown.

Profiled with immunoSEQ multiplex PCR; TCRdb holds only in-frame clones, not every one. The sample holds some 110,000 clones; 75% to 90% are singletons and the top ten take approximately 3.1%. This clonotype was obtained from an adult in good health. The V call is TRBV29-1, the J call TRBJ1-3; a possible D gene is TRBD1 (5 bases). Source: peripheral blood, taken on day 0 of AZD1222 vaccination. The CDR3 region has the DNA TGCAGCGTCCGCGGTCTGAGGGACCCACCGATGGGAAGCTCTGGAAACACCATATATTTT. Translation gives CSVRGLRDPPMGSSGNTIYF.